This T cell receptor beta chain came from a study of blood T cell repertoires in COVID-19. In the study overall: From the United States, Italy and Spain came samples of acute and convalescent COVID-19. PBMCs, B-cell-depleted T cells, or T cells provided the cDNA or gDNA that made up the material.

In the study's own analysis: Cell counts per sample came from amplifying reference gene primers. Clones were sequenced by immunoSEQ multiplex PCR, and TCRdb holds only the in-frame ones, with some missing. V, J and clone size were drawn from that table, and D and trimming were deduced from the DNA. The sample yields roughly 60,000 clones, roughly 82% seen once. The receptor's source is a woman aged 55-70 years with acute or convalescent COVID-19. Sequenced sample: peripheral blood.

The CDR3 nucleotides are TGTGCCAGCAGTCGCGGGACAGGGGGGACTGAAGCTTTCTTT. Its protein product is CASSRGTGGTEAFF. This chain uses TRBV6-5 with TRBJ1-1, with 11 nucleotides matching TRBD1. From germline, CDR1 is MNHEY and CDR2 SVGAGI. The CDR3 is 14 residues long. With V trimmed by 5 bases and J by 5 bases, 4 bases remained unmatched.